This T cell receptor beta chain was recovered during a study of blood T cell repertoires in COVID-19. Cohorts were determined from participant-reported clinical history. Two consecutive negative NP/OP PCR tests, clearance, or resolved symptoms defined Cohort 3 recovery. The germline gives CDR1 MDHEN, CDR2 SYDVKM. This CDR3 spans 14 amino acids. With V trimmed by 5 bases and J by 5 bases, 7 bases remained unmatched. Sequenced by immunoSEQ multiplex PCR; TCRdb stores in-frame clones only, minus some. The sample has roughly 250,000 clones; about 93% are singletons. V is TRBV28 and J is TRBJ1-2; 8 nucleotides line up with TRBD1. This TCR was sampled from a woman between 18 and 29 years old who had recovered from COVID-19. Input material: PBMCs or T cells enriched from blood (not recorded which). In DNA, the CDR3 is TGTGCCAGCAGTCCGGGACAGGACGTTTATGGCTACACCTTC. Encoded protein: CASSPGQDVYGYTF.